This T cell receptor beta chain was retrieved from a study of T cells after yellow fever vaccination (dated by TCRdb to between 2017 and 2020). About the study as a whole: The SMART-Seq v4 Ultra Low Input RNA kit was used to prepare libraries from fractions with low cell numbers. To follow T-cell clones before and after both primary and booster YFV17D yellow fever vaccination, bulk TCR alpha and beta repertoires underwent longitudinal sequencing. The cohort comprised two healthy male donors, one aged 18 to 29 and one aged 30 to 40 years. Blood samples were taken at several timepoints before and after primary and secondary immunization, and bulk PBMC replicates and cell subsets were isolated.

This clonotype was counted a few times. Its antigen remains undetermined. Within one base of it there is no much larger clone, and no base qualities were kept. The reads were generated on an Illumina NovaSeq 6000. TCR cDNA was synthesized by 5'RACE template switching, through which a universal primer site and unique molecular identifiers were introduced. Priming of cDNA synthesis was performed from both the TCR alpha and TCR beta constant segments. Libraries were amplified in two PCR steps, with sample barcodes and sequencing adapters added in the second step. Sequencing of libraries was done on Illumina HiSeq 2500 (2x100 bp) or NovaSeq (2x150 bp). The authors' pipeline ran thus. Reads were demultiplexed and collapsed into UMI consensus sequences with MIGEC, and V(D)J alignment was performed with MiXCR. Clonotypes responding to the vaccine were identified with edgeR on replicate PBMC samples, with the criteria of FDR below 0.01 and a log2 fold change above 5 up to day 15. Bulk clonotypes were assigned CD4 or CD8 identity according to which sequenced CD4 or CD8 repertoire held them at higher abundance. TCRdb reanalyzed the raw reads on its own, using fastp at Q25 for trimming and MiXCR for clone calling, and kept in-frame beta chains. Each CDR3 protein appears once, grouped with its most common genes and DNA. The V and J calls come from TCRdb's annotation, not from the publication. For this sample the table gives more than 95,000 distinct CDR3 sequences, of which roughly 15% were detected only once. The ten largest clones add up to around 40% of the sample.

V and J lose 8 bases and 8 bases, and a span of 19 bases separates them. The CDR3 contains 15 residues, cysteine and phenylalanine counted. The retained sequence is limited to the CDR3, 45 bases, with the frame set at the first base. According to the germline V gene (reference sequence), CDR1 reads SEHNR and CDR2 reads FQNEAQ. Taken with the paper, the label for treatment or condition translates to: live attenuated yellow fever vaccine strain. PBMCs were isolated from peripheral blood using a standard Ficoll-Paque protocol. Dynabeads CD4 and CD8 positive selection kits were used to isolate CD4 and CD8 T-cell fractions. TriZol was used to extract RNA from bulk PBMCs, CD4 and CD8 fractions, and dextramer-positive and dextramer-negative fractions. Beyond this particular receptor, the publication reports: Because only two donors were included in the study, the extent to which the findings can be generalized is limited. Computational filtering was required because FACS-sorted repertoires could contain abundant contaminating clonotypes from the bulk population. After the booster, most of the clones that had expanded following primary vaccination were detected again (96% of CD4 and roughly nine tenths of CD8), which suggests that memory was broadly maintained. Compared with the primary T-cell response, the secondary T-cell response was faster but weaker, reaching its peak on day 5 rather than on day 15. A small share of clonotypes occurred in both CD4 and CD8 compartments, likely arising from convergent recombination.

The sequence came from a man between 18 and 29 years old who received the YFV17D yellow fever vaccine. Rearrangement joined TRBV7-9 to TRBJ1-6, and the D gene may be TRBD1, 6 bases matching. Sample: CD8+ T cells sorted from PBMCs, taken 5 days after the yellow fever booster vaccination. The CDR3 region has the sequence CASSLDKTGHSPLHF. Here is the DNA: TGTGCCAGCTCCTTAGACAAGACAGGACATTCACCCCTCCACTTT.